Following are 27 T cell receptor beta chains from one sample sequenced in a study of shared clonotypes between healthy human individuals. Data came from immunoSEQ multiplex PCR; TCRdb stores just in-frame clones and leaves some out. The sample yields millions of clones, roughly 95% seen once. The sample comprised naive CD4+ T cells sorted from blood. Subset here: CD45RA+ positively selected. The origin of the receptors is a man aged 18 to 29 in good health.

This rearrangement joins TRBV7-9 to TRBJ1-2; 11 positions agree with TRBD1. There are 15 residues in the CDR3. Trimming took 5 bases from V and 6 from J; bases not matched to a gene: 8. Germline-derived CDR1 and CDR2 are SEHNR and FQNEAQ (reference sequence). The CDR3 DNA follows: TGTGCCAGCAGCGCAAGGACAGGGGGCAGGGATGGCTACACCTTC. It codes for CASSARTGGRDGYTF.

This chain connects TRBV7-9 to TRBJ2-7; 9 bases map to TRBD1. The CDR3 runs to 15 residues. The V gene's germline CDR1 is SEHNR and CDR2 FQNEAQ (reference sequence). J gave up 3 bases and V 5 bases, and 8 bases lay outside the gene matches. The CDR3: CASSLDRGTFYEQYF. In DNA form, the CDR3 reads TGTGCCAGCAGCCTGGACAGGGGCACCTTCTACGAGCAGTACTTC. Variable domain in full (rest from reference TRBV7-9 and TRBJ2-7): DTGVSQNPRHKITKRGQNVTFRCDPISEHNRLYWYRQTLGQGPEFLTYFQNEAQLEKSRLLSDRFSAERPKGSFSTLEIQRTEQGDSAMYLCASSLDRGTFYEQYFGPGTRLTVT.

The genes are TRBV5-1 and TRBJ1-4; 7 nucleotides align to TRBD1. V gave up 4 bases and J gave up 8 bases; unmatched junction bases: 14. CDR3 length: 16 residues. Germline V gene lookup returns CDR1 SGHRS and CDR2 YFSETQ. CDR3 DNA: TGCGCCAGCAGCCAGACAGGGAACTGGGCGCGGGAAAAACTGTTTTTT. Translated: CASSQTGNWAREKLFF.

The rearrangement joins TRBV11-2 to TRBJ1-4; TRBD1 aligns across 9 bases. This CDR3 has 15 residues. The germline CDR1 and CDR2 sequences are SGHAT and FQNNGV. Losses at the gene ends were 7 bases for V and 0 bases for J; bases not matched to a gene: 3. CDR3 DNA sequence: TGTGCCAGCAAGGACAGGGGAACAACTAATGAAAAACTGTTTTTT. Translated, it gives CASKDRGTTNEKLFF.

Remarks on this clone: This sample includes further DNA sequences coding for the same CDR3. The V and J genes are TRBV6-6 and TRBJ2-3, with D unresolved. Per germline, CDR1 MNHNY and CDR2 SVGAGI (reference sequence). Trimming removed 4 bases at V and 2 bases at J, with 4 bases between. This CDR3 has 12 amino acids. CDR3 sequence: CASSFSTDTQYF. In DNA, the CDR3 is TGTGCCAGCAGTTTCTCCACAGATACGCAGTATTTT.

This chain connects TRBV9 to TRBJ2-1; 12 bases agree with TRBD1. CDR3 length: 16 amino acids. V shed 4 bases and J 5 bases; nucleotides not matched to a gene: 7. The germline CDR1 and CDR2 sequences are SGDLS and YYNGEE. The DNA for the CDR3 is TGTGCCAGCAGCCTTCGAGGGGACAGGGGGCACAATGAGCAGTTCTTC. It codes for CASSLRGDRGHNEQFF.

CDR3 amino acids: CATVGLAGEQFF. The CDR3 DNA follows: TGTGCCACAGTGGGACTAGCGGGTGAGCAGTTCTTC. The chain links TRBV10-3 to TRBJ2-1; TRBD2 matches 12 bases. Germline loops: CDR1 ENHRY, CDR2 SYGVKD. The CDR3 loop spans 12 amino acids. With 10 bases clipped from V and 9 bases from J, the junction kept 4 bases outside the gene matches.

This clone appeared once. The rearrangement uses TRBV10-3 and TRBJ1-1; D is unresolved. V dropped 0 bases and J dropped 1 base, with 6 bases sitting between them. The length of the CDR3 is 14 residues. The germline V gene has CDR1 ENHRY and CDR2 SYGVKD. Written as DNA, the CDR3 is TGTGCCATCAGTGAGTCGCGGCAGAACACTGAAGCTTTCTTT. It codes for CAISESRQNTEAFF.

The chain recombines TRBV11-2 with TRBJ2-5, with TRBD1 as a possible D gene (6 bases). The germline V gene encodes CDR1 SGHAT and CDR2 FQNNGV. Trimming removed 5 bases at V and 5 bases at J, with 21 bases between. CDR3 size: 16 residues. The CDR3 here is CASSRFVGQGRETQYF. The CDR3 nucleotides are TGTGCCAGCAGCCGCTTCGTGGGGCAGGGGCGGGAGACCCAGTACTTC.

This chain connects TRBV4-1 to TRBJ2-3; 9 positions agree with TRBD1. V was clipped by 2 bases and J by 1 base; unmatched bases: 7. From germline, CDR1 is MGHRA and CDR2 YSYEKL. CDR3 length: 17 amino acids. In DNA form, the CDR3 reads TGCGCCAGCAGCCAACGACAGGGGGGTATAGGCACAGATACGCAGTATTTT. Amino acids: CASSQRQGGIGTDTQYF.

The rearrangement links TRBV2 to TRBJ1-1; 7 bases match TRBD1. The CDR3 contains 16 residues. Losses at the gene ends were 7 bases for V and 0 bases for J; bases not matched to a gene: 11. The germline CDR1 and CDR2 sequences are SNHLY and FYNNEI. The CDR3: CASKWYRDSMNTEAFF. Written as DNA, the CDR3 is TGTGCCAGCAAGTGGTACAGGGACAGTATGAACACTGAAGCTTTCTTT.

The chain is built from TRBV19 and TRBJ2-7, with 7 bases aligning to TRBD2. V lost 5 bases and J lost 0; bases outside the gene matches: 4. Germline V CDR1 and CDR2: LNHDA, SQIVND (reference sequence). This CDR3 spans 14 amino acids. The CDR3 is CASSVGGSSYEQYF. The CDR3 DNA follows: TGTGCCAGTAGTGTCGGCGGGAGCTCCTACGAGCAGTACTTC.

The chain employs TRBV6-1 and TRBJ1-2; D remains unclear. Germline V CDR1 and CDR2: MNHNS, SASEGT. V was clipped by 2 bases and J by 3 bases, with 16 bases between them. This CDR3 is built from 16 residues. The CDR3 DNA is TGTGCCAGCAGTGAACACGGTTTGCGGGGTTACTATGGCTACACCTTC. Amino acid sequence: CASSEHGLRGYYGYTF.

This chain uses TRBV7-8 with TRBJ2-7; D may be TRBD2 (6 bases). The CDR3 sequence is 12 residues long. CDR1 and CDR2 from the germline V gene are SGHVS and FQNEAQ. V was pared by 0 bases and J by 7 bases, with 7 bases between. This CDR3 is CASSLAAGEQYF. The DNA of the CDR3 is TGTGCCAGCAGCTTAGCCGCGGGAGAGCAGTACTTC.

The V and J genes are TRBV6-5 and TRBJ2-2; the D gene could be TRBD1 or TRBD2 (5 bases each). The CDR3 contains 13 residues. Germline CDR1 is MNHEY and CDR2 is SVGAGI. The ends were cut back, 7 bases at V and 5 bases at J, with 11 bases in the middle. Here the CDR3 reads CASTPWGTGELFF. The CDR3 DNA reads TGTGCCAGCACACCGTGGGGGACCGGGGAGCTGTTTTTT.

The CDR3 nucleotides read TGTGCCAGCAGGCTACAGCGGAGTATCGCCGGGGAGCTGTTTTTT. Amino acid sequence: CASRLQRSIAGELFF. The chain carries TRBV6-1 and TRBJ2-2; TRBD2 is a possible D gene (5 bases). Trimming left V 6 bases short and J 6 bases short, with 17 bases between. The germline V gene has CDR1 MNHNS and CDR2 SASEGT. The CDR3 totals 15 residues.

The table lists this clone with a count of one. The J gene is TRBJ2-3, the V gene TRBV6-6; possible D gene TRBD2, 7 bases. The CDR3 is 16 amino acids. Germline lookup yields CDR1 MNHNY and CDR2 SVGAGI (reference sequence). Trimming took off 5 bases at V and 5 bases at J, with 20 bases between the two ends. The CDR3 bases are TGTGCCAGCAGTCAGGTGGGGCGGGGAGGGGGAGATACGCAGTATTTT. It is translated as CASSQVGRGGGDTQYF.

The rearrangement uses TRBV6-1 and TRBJ1-5, with D unclear. The CDR3 consists of 13 residues. Trimming took 1 base from V and 6 from J, leaving 7 bases between them. Germline V gene lookup returns CDR1 MNHNS and CDR2 SASEGT. In DNA, the CDR3 is TGTGCCAGCAGTGAAGAGCCCGGTCAGCCCCAGCATTTT. This sequence encodes CASSEEPGQPQHF.

V and J are TRBV5-1 and TRBJ1-2; D not certain. Germline V gene lookup returns CDR1 SGHRS and CDR2 YFSETQ. The CDR3 covers 15 residues. Trimming cost V 0 bases and J 4 bases, with 13 bases left between them. The CDR3 region is CASSLAEAAGYGYTF. The CDR3 DNA reads TGCGCCAGCAGCTTGGCCGAGGCGGCGGGCTATGGCTACACCTTC.

The chain is built from TRBV15 and TRBJ2-1; 7 nucleotides match TRBD1. The CDR3 extends over 14 amino acids. CDR1 is LNHNV and CDR2 is YYDKDF in the germline V gene (reference sequence). The J segment lost 8 bases and the V segment lost 0 bases, leaving 4 bases of the junction unmatched. The CDR3, as DNA: TGTGCCACCAGCAGAGATACAGGGGTTGATGAGCAGTTCTTC. It is translated as CATSRDTGVDEQFF.

This clone was seen once. This CDR3 is also generated by other DNA sequences in the sample. The V gene is TRBV29-1, the J gene TRBJ1-2; D is uncertain. The CDR3 consists of 8 residues. Germline-derived CDR1 and CDR2 are SQVTM and ANQGSEA. V lost 6 bases and J 8 bases, leaving 4 bases between the germline ends. The CDR3 is CSVEGYTF. The DNA of the CDR3 is TGCAGCGTCGAGGGCTACACCTTC.

This chain uses TRBV5-8 with TRBJ1-4; no definite D call. CDR1 and CDR2 from the germline V gene are SGHTS and YDEGEE. The CDR3 loop spans 16 amino acids. Trimming removed 0 bases from V and 0 bases from J, with 9 bases in between. CDR3 sequence: CASSLGRMSTNEKLFF. For the CDR3, the DNA is TGTGCCAGCAGCTTGGGACGGATGTCAACTAATGAAAAACTGTTTTTT. Based on the CDR3 plus reference TRBV5-8 and TRBJ1-4, the full variable domain is EAGVTQSPTHLIKTRGQQATLRCSPISGHTSVYWYQQALGLGLQFLLWYDEGEERNRGNFPPRFSGRQFPNYSSELNVNALELEDSALYLCASSLGRMSTNEKLFFGSGTQLSVL.

On this clone itself: At the DNA level, this CDR3 is encoded by other sequences in the same sample as well. This chain links TRBV5-1 with TRBJ2-3, with 8 bases aligning to TRBD2. Germline lookup yields CDR1 SGHRS and CDR2 YFSETQ. This CDR3 region has 15 residues. After removal of 1 base from V and 2 bases from J, the junction contained 3 bases not matched to a gene. This CDR3 reads CASSLTGGPTDTQYF. DNA of the CDR3: TGCGCCAGCAGCTTGACGGGAGGGCCCACAGATACGCAGTATTTT. Using reference TRBV5-1 and TRBJ2-3 for the parts outside the CDR3, the full variable domain is KAGVTQTPRYLIKTRGQQVTLSCSPISGHRSVSWYQQTPGQGLQFLFEYFSETQRNKGNFPGRFSGRQFSNSRSEMNVSTLELGDSALYLCASSLTGGPTDTQYFGPGTRLTVL.

On this clone: At one end, the junction sequence differs from germline, possibly due to a read error. V usage is TRBV6-1 and J usage is TRBJ2-4; TRBD1 aligns across 12 bases. Germline assignment: CDR1 MNHNS and CDR2 SASEGT. CDR3 length equals 14 residues. This CDR3 is CASSESGQGAGWDF. In DNA, the CDR3 is TGTGCCAGCAGTGAATCGGGACAGGGGGCGGGTTGGGACTTC.

This chain joins TRBV7-9 and TRBJ2-2; D remains unclear. Trimming removed 5 bases at V and 6 bases at J, with 7 bases between. The CDR3 covers 12 residues. The germline V gene encodes CDR1 SEHNR and CDR2 FQNEAQ (reference sequence). The CDR3 sequence is CASSPWSGELFF. The CDR3 bases are TGTGCCAGCAGCCCATGGTCCGGGGAGCTGTTTTTT.

The table lists this clone with a count of one. This chain uses TRBV5-1 with TRBJ1-2; the D gene is possibly TRBD1 (5 bases). This CDR3 contains 17 residues. Trimming removed 4 bases from V and 4 bases from J, with 23 bases in between. Germline V lookup: CDR1 SGHRS, CDR2 YFSETQ. The CDR3 reads CASSPKIAAGDIYGYTF. DNA of the CDR3: TGCGCCAGCAGCCCCAAAATCGCCGCGGGGGATATCTATGGCTACACCTTC.

The chain combines TRBV5-6 with TRBJ2-3; D not certain. This CDR3 has 15 residues. Per the germline V gene, CDR1 is SGHDT and CDR2 is YYEEEE. Between the trimmed V and J ends, which lost 3 bases and 2 bases, there was a span of 13 bases. In nucleotides, the CDR3 is TGTGCCAGCAGCTCGCTTATCTACTCCACAGATACGCAGTATTTT. It yields the protein CASSSLIYSTDTQYF.